Sequencing of this T cell receptor beta chain was carried out in a study of cytomegalovirus exposure and HLA in healthy donors. General study points: The study put roughly 160 TCR beta chains on its list as cytomegalovirus-associated.

Per the germline V gene, CDR1 is SGHNT and CDR2 is YYREEE (reference sequence). CDR3 length equals 14 residues. Trimming took off 4 bases at V and 1 base at J, with 11 bases between the two ends. Clones were sequenced by immunoSEQ multiplex PCR, and TCRdb holds only the in-frame ones, with some missing. This table has 150,000 to 200,000 clones, approximately 88% appearing once. Concerning this clone: Its antigen is unknown.

The TCR comes from a man under 40 in good health and CMV-seropositive. Sequencing input: PBMCs. The chain links TRBV5-4 to TRBJ2-5; D may be TRBD1 (6 bases). The CDR3 DNA reads as TGTGCCAGCAGCGGCGAGGGGGTCCAAGAGACCCAGTACTTC. Translated: CASSGEGVQETQYF.